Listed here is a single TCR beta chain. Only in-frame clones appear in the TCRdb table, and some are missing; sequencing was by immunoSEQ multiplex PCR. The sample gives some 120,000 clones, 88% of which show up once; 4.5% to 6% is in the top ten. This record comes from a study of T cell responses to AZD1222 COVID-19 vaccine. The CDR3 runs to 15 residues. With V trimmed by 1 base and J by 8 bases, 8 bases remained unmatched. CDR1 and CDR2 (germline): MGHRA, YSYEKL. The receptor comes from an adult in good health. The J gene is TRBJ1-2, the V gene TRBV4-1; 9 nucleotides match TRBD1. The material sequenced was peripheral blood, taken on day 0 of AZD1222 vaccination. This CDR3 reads CASSQVWGQGYGYTF. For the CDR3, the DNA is TGCGCCAGCAGCCAAGTTTGGGGACAGGGATACGGCTACACCTTC.